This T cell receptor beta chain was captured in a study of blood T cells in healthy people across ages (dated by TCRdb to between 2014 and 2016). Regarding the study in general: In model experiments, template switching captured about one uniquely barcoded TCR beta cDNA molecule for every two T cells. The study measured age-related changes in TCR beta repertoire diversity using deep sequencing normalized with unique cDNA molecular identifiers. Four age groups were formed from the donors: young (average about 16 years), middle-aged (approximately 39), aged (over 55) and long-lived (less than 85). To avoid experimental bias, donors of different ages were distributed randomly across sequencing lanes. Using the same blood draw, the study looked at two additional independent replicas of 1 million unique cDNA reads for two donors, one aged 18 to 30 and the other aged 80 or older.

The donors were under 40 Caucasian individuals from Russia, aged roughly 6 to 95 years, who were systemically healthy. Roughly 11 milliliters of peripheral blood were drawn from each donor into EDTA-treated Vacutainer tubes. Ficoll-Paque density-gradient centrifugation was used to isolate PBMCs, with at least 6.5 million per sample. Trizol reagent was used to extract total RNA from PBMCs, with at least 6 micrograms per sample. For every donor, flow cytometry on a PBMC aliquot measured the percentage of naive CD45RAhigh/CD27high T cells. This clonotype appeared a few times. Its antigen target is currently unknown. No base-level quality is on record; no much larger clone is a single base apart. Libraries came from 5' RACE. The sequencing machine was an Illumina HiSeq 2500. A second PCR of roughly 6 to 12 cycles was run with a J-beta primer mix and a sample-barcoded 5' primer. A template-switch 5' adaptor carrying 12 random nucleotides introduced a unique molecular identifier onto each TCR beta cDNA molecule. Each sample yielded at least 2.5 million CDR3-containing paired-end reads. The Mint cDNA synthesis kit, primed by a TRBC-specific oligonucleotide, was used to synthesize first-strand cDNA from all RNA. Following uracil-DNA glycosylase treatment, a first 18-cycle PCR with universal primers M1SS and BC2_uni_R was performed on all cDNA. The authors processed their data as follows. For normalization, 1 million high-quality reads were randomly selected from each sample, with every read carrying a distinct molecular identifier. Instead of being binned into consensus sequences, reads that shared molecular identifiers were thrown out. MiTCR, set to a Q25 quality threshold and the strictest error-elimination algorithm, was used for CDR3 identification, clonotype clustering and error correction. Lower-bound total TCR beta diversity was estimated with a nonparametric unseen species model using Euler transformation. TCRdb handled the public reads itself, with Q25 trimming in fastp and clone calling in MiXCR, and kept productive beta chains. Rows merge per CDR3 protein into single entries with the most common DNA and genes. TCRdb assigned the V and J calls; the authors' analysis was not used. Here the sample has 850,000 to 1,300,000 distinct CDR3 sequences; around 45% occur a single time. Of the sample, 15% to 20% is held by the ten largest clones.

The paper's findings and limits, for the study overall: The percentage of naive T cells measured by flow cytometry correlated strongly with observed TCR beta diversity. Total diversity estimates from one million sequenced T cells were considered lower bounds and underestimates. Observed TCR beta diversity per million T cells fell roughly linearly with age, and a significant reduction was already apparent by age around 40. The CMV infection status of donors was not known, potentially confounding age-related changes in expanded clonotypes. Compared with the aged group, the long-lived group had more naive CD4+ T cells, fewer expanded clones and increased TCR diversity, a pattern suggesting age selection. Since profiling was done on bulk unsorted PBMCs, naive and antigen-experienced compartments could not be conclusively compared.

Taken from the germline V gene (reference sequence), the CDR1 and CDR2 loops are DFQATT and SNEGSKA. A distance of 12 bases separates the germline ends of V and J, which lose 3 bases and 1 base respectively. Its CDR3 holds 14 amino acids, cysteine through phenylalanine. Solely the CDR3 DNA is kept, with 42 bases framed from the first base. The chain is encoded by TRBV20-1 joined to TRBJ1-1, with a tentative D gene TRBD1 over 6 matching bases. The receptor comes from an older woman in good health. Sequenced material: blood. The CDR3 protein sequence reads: CSARTGGANTEAFF. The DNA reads TGCAGTGCTAGGACAGGCGGCGCGAACACTGAAGCTTTCTTT.